Given below is one T cell receptor beta chain in context. This record comes from a study of blood T cells in healthy people across ages. There are 12 residues in the CDR3. The germline gives CDR1 SGHVS, CDR2 FQNEAQ. The V and J ends lost 6 bases and 5 bases respectively, with 10 bases between them. Sample-barcoded 5' priming and a J-beta primer mix drove a second PCR of 7 to 11 cycles. A template-switch adaptor that had 12 random nucleotides put a tag on each cDNA molecule. One entry per CDR3 protein results from TCRdb running MiXCR on the 5' RACE reads. The data hold about 800,000 distinct CDR3 sequences, with 20% to 25% observed a single time. These data are also associated with another study on T cells of mothers and their children.

Sequences were obtained from blood. The J gene is TRBJ2-5, the V gene TRBV7-8; D unresolved. This clonotype originated in a boy between 10 and 17 years old in good health. This chain's CDR3 is CASRRRTETQYF. In nucleotides, the CDR3 is TGTGCCAGCAGGAGGAGAACGGAGACCCAGTACTTC.